These 15 T cell receptor beta chains were sequenced from one sample in a study of cytomegalovirus exposure and HLA in healthy donors (TCRdb year 2017). The library was generated by the immunoSEQ multiplex PCR assay. The table was pulled from immuneACCESS by TCRdb, which kept in-frame rearrangements only. Such tables lose some clones; where checked, under half of the loss comes from unresolved V genes, and the rest has no known cause. For this sample the table gives some 140,000 clones, of which roughly four fifths were detected only once. Of the sample, roughly 1.4% is held by the ten largest clones. Sequencing used PBMCs. These receptors all come from a woman aged 25 to 45 in good health and CMV-seronegative.

This clone was counted a few times. The chain is built from TRBV15 and TRBJ1-2; D not resolved. The CDR3 totals 14 residues. Trimming removed 1 base at V and 3 bases at J, with 9 bases between. The germline V gene has CDR1 LNHNV and CDR2 YYDKDF (reference sequence). The CDR3 region is CATSRGSRDYGYTF. CDR3 nucleotide sequence: TGTGCCACCAGCAGAGGGAGTCGTGACTATGGCTACACCTTC. The entire variable domain, with the rest obtained from reference TRBV15 and TRBJ1-2, is as follows: DAMVIQNPRYQVTQFGKPVTLSCSQTLNHNVMYWYQQKSSQAPKLLFHYYDKDFNNEADTPDNFQSRRPNTSFCFLDIRSPGLGDTAMYLCATSRGSRDYGYTFGSGTRLTVV.

The rearrangement links TRBV7-2 to TRBJ1-3, with TRBD1 identical over 8 bases. The CDR3 runs to 15 residues. Germline assignment: CDR1 SGHTA and CDR2 FQGNSA. The V gene end was trimmed by 5 bases and the J gene end by 2 bases; junction bases not matched to a gene: 5. The CDR3 protein is CASSLDRAPGNTIYF. In DNA form, the CDR3 reads TGTGCCAGCAGCCTGGACAGGGCGCCTGGAAACACCATATATTTT.

The rearrangement joins TRBV5-1 to TRBJ2-7, with a tentative D call TRBD2 (5 bases). Trimming removed 1 base at V and 3 bases at J, with 14 bases between. The CDR3 spans 15 residues. Per the germline V gene, CDR1 is SGHRS and CDR2 is YFSETQ. The CDR3 DNA sequence: TGCGCCAGCAGCTTGTATCCTGACGGGAACTACGAGCAGTACTTC. Protein sequence: CASSLYPDGNYEQYF. The full variable domain, completed using reference TRBV5-1 and TRBJ2-7, is KAGVTQTPRYLIKTRGQQVTLSCSPISGHRSVSWYQQTPGQGLQFLFEYFSETQRNKGNFPGRFSGRQFSNSRSEMNVSTLELGDSALYLCASSLYPDGNYEQYFGPGTRLTVT.

The rearrangement links TRBV30 to TRBJ2-6; 7 bases are a match to TRBD1. Looked up from germline, CDR1 is GTSNPN and CDR2 is SVGIG (reference sequence). The CDR3 runs to 15 residues. Losses at the gene ends were 2 bases for V and 4 bases for J; bases not matched to a gene: 5. The chain's CDR3 is CAWSRGGGGANVLTF. The CDR3 DNA is TGTGCCTGGAGTAGAGGGGGCGGCGGGGCCAACGTCCTGACTTTC.

The genes are TRBV4-2 and TRBJ2-7; either TRBD1 or TRBD2 may supply D (6 bases each). This CDR3 has 14 amino acids. CDR1 and CDR2 (germline): LGHNA, YNFKEQ. V was pared by 6 bases and J by 4 bases, with 16 bases between. The CDR3 region has the DNA TGTGCCAGCAGTCAACAGGGACTCGAATACGAGCAGTACTTC. It specifies CASSQQGLEYEQYF.

This clone turned up a few times. The J gene is TRBJ2-1, the V gene TRBV19; 12 bases map to TRBD2. This CDR3 is 15 amino acids long. Germline V gene data show CDR1 as LNHDA and CDR2 as SQIVND (reference sequence). The J segment lost 3 bases and the V segment lost 5 bases, leaving 2 bases of the junction unmatched. The CDR3 here is CASSPLAGGYNEQFF. The CDR3 DNA follows: TGTGCCAGTAGTCCACTAGCGGGGGGCTACAATGAGCAGTTCTTC.

There are a few counts of this clone. The chain combines TRBV29-1 with TRBJ1-2; D gene ambiguous. The CDR3 contains 12 residues. Germline V gene lookup returns CDR1 SQVTM and CDR2 ANQGSEA. V was clipped by 7 bases and J by 8 bases, with 17 bases between them. This chain's CDR3 is CSAREGPLGYTF. CDR3 bases: TGCAGCGCGAGGGAGGGCCCCTTGGGCTACACCTTC.

This rearrangement joins TRBV25-1 to TRBJ2-7; 7 positions agree with TRBD1. The CDR3 is 13 residues long. CDR1 MGHDK and CDR2 SYGVNS come from the germline V gene. J lost 5 bases, V lost 2 bases, and 3 bases had no gene match. The CDR3 bases are TGTGCCAGCAGTGAAAGGGGGCTGGACGAGCAGTACTTC. It is translated as CASSERGLDEQYF.

The chain links TRBV13 to TRBJ2-1; 14 bases align to TRBD2. Germline V gene lookup returns CDR1 PRHDT and CDR2 FYEKMQ (reference sequence). The CDR3 has 16 amino acids. The V segment lost 5 bases and the J segment 10 bases; nucleotides outside the gene matches: 10. The CDR3 sequence: CASSTTSGGASREQFF. Here the CDR3 DNA reads TGTGCCAGCAGCACGACTAGCGGGGGGGCGTCACGGGAGCAGTTCTTC.

The J gene is TRBJ1-3, the V gene TRBV6-1, with D unclear. The CDR3 sequence is 15 residues long. Trimming pared 6 bases from V and 4 bases from J, leaving 16 bases between. Germline lookup yields CDR1 MNHNS and CDR2 SASEGT. The CDR3 sequence is CASSWGREDGNTIYF. CDR3 nucleotides: TGTGCCAGCAGCTGGGGAAGGGAGGACGGAAACACCATATATTTT.

The V gene is TRBV19, the J gene TRBJ2-1, with 10 nucleotides matching TRBD1. This CDR3 comprises 15 residues. J gave up 5 bases and V 6 bases, and 7 bases lay outside the gene matches. Germline CDR1 and CDR2: LNHDA and SQIVND (reference sequence). DNA for the CDR3: TGTGCCAGTAGATCAGGGGGACAGGGGAACAATGAGCAGTTCTTC. Encoded protein: CASRSGGQGNNEQFF.

Points on this clone: At one boundary the junction diverges from the germline segment, which might be a read error. The CDR3 DNA is TGTGCCAGTAACCTCAAGCAGGCCGGGAAGCTGTTTTTT. Translated: CASNLKQAGKLFF. V is TRBV7-9 and J is TRBJ2-2; a possible D gene is TRBD2 (5 bases). Germline loops: CDR1 SEHNR, CDR2 FQNEAQ (reference sequence). This CDR3 comprises 13 residues.

This clone was detected once. This chain uses TRBV6-1 with TRBJ1-5; D uncertain. This CDR3 region has 13 residues. V was shortened by 7 bases and J by 4 bases, with 11 bases between the two germline ends. Per the germline V gene, CDR1 is MNHNS and CDR2 is SASEGT. The CDR3 DNA reads as TGTGCCAGCACCCCGGGTCCTAATCAGCCCCAGCATTTT. It encodes CASTPGPNQPQHF.

The chain joins TRBV4-1 to TRBJ2-1, with a tentative D call TRBD2 (6 bases). The CDR3 extends over 14 amino acids. Germline CDR1 MGHRA, CDR2 YSYEKL. V was shortened by 5 bases and J by 7 bases, with 15 bases between the two germline ends. Written as DNA, the CDR3 is TGCGCCAGCAGCTCTCGCCCGGGACTGAATGAGCAGTTCTTC. It encodes CASSSRPGLNEQFF.

This sequence joins TRBV7-6 and TRBJ2-3; 8 bases line up with TRBD1. The CDR3 totals 13 residues. Germline values: CDR1 SGHVS, CDR2 FNYEAQ. The J segment lost 9 bases and the V segment lost 1 base, leaving 3 bases of the junction unmatched. This CDR3 is CASSLGGQDTQYF. The CDR3 DNA reads as TGTGCCAGCAGCTTAGGGGGACAGGACACGCAGTATTTT. Combining the CDR3 with reference TRBV7-6 and TRBJ2-3 gives the whole variable domain GAGVSQSPRYKVTKRGQDVALRCDPISGHVSLYWYRQALGQGPEFLTYFNYEAQQDKSGLPNDRFSAERPEGSISTLTIQRTEQRDSAMYRCASSLGGQDTQYFGPGTRLTVL.